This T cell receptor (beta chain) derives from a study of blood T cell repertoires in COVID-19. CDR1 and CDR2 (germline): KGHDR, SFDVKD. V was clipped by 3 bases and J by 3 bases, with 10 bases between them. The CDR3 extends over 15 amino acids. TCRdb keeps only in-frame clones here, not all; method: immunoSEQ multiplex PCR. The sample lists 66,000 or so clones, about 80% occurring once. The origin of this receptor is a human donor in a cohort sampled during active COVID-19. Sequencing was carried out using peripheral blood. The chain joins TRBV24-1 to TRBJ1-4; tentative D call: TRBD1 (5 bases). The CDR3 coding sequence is TGTGCCACCAGTGATGCGACAGTAGCTAATGAAAAACTGTTTTTT. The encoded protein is CATSDATVANEKLFF.